The TCR beta chain described here comes from a study of T cells in Graves' hyperthyroidism and ophthalmopathy. Amplification of TCR beta CDR3 regions used RNA as the template. The HTBI set primed first-round TCR CDR3 RT-PCR. TCRdb reprocessed the multiplex PCR reads via MiXCR and lists one record per CDR3 protein. The sample lists about 340,000 distinct CDR3 sequences, 21% seen once, with under 55% in the top ten. This clonotype was seen at least ten times. The germline V gene has CDR1 ENHRY and CDR2 SYGVKD. The V gene lost 3 bases and the J gene lost 0 bases, with 13 bases spanning the gap. CDR3 length equals 16 residues.

Sequenced material: blood. The genes are TRBV10-3 and TRBJ2-3; D ambiguous. The TCR originated in a woman between 50 and 59 years old with Graves' hyperthyroidism. In DNA form, the CDR3 reads TGTGCCATCAGTGACCCCAGAAAGATGAGCACAGATACGCAGTATTTT. Translation: CAISDPRKMSTDTQYF.